Sequencing of this T cell receptor beta chain was carried out in a study of CD8+CD57+ T cells in acquired aplastic anemia. Across the whole study: Quantities of DNA derived from sorted CD4+ and CD8+ cells averaged roughly 3 ug.

J lost 5 bases, V lost 2 bases, and 6 bases had no gene match. In germline, CDR1 is ENHRY, CDR2 SYGVKD. The CDR3 length is 16 residues. Profiling that covered TCR beta VDJ and CDR3 relied on genomic DNA as its template. TCRdb redid the calling of the reads with MiXCR, one entry per CDR3 protein. The sample has about 400,000 distinct CDR3 sequences, around 72% seen once. Ten or more counts support this clonotype. The sequencing sample was made of sorted CD4+, CD8+, or CD8+CD57+ T cells (not recorded which) from PBMCs. V usage is TRBV10-3 and J usage is TRBJ1-4; 9 positions match TRBD1. The receptor comes from a human donor in good health, serving as a control. The CDR3: CAISEADRGANEKLFF. The CDR3 DNA is TGTGCCATCAGTGAGGCCGACAGGGGGGCAAATGAAAAACTGTTTTTT.